The present T cell receptor (beta chain) was sequenced within a study of T cells in Graves' hyperthyroidism and ophthalmopathy. Unmatched junction bases numbered 4, after V lost 7 bases and J lost 5 bases. Germline V gene data show CDR1 as ENHRY and CDR2 as SYGVKD. The length of the CDR3 is 12 residues. There are a few counts of this clonotype. Amplified TCR beta CDR3 regions came from RNA transcripts. A first-round RT-PCR of the TCR CDR3 used the HTBI primer set. A single record per CDR3 protein comes from TCRdb applying MiXCR to the multiplex PCR reads. This sample carries fewer than 350,000 distinct CDR3 sequences, roughly an eighth of them seen once, and the ten largest clones take approximately 7.9%.

This chain links TRBV10-3 with TRBJ2-5, with 7 bases identical to TRBD2. Sequenced input: blood. The receptor was derived from a woman between 40 and 50 years old with Graves' hyperthyroidism. Written as DNA, the CDR3 is TGTGCCATCAAGGCGGGGGACGAGACCCAGTACTTC. It encodes CAIKAGDETQYF.